This TCR beta chain came from a study of blood T cell repertoires in COVID-19. On the study more broadly: Sites across the United States, Italy and Spain contributed samples from acute and convalescent COVID-19. The cDNA or gDNA used as material had been derived from T cells, B-cell-depleted T cells, or PBMCs.

Profiled with immunoSEQ multiplex PCR; TCRdb holds only in-frame clones, not every one. This table has about 110,000 clones, roughly 85% appearing once. Unmatched junction bases numbered 11, after V lost 5 bases and J lost 2 bases. CDR3 length: 16 residues. Per the germline V gene, CDR1 is LNHDA and CDR2 is SQIVND (reference sequence). The TCR was taken from a human donor in a cohort sampled during active COVID-19. The rearrangement uses TRBV19 and TRBJ2-7, with 8 bases that match TRBD1. Source material: peripheral blood. The CDR3 nucleotides read TGTGCCAGTAGTGTTTTTGAAGGACAGGGACCCTACGAGCAGTACTTC. Translating gives CASSVFEGQGPYEQYF.